This TCR beta chain was identified during a study of T cell responses to AZD1222 COVID-19 vaccine. CDR3 length equals 15 residues. Trimming left V 3 bases short and J 4 bases short, with 19 bases between. Germline CDR1 is DFQATT and CDR2 is SNEGSKA (reference sequence). Whole-study results and caveats: Baseline seropositivity occurred in only a handful of AZD1222 recipients. Repertoire samples came only from after the peak T cell response. White British people made up most donors, females outnumbered males, and clonal diversity was possibly underestimated. The breadth and depth of Spike-specific TCRs increased once two AZD1222 doses had been given.

In regard to this clone: Its matching antigen is unknown.

Measured with immunoSEQ multiplex PCR; TCRdb has only the in-frame clones, and not every one. This sample yields around 78,000 clones, of which about 93% are seen a single time; 3.5% to 5.5% belongs to the top ten. Sequencing used peripheral blood, obtained on day 0 of MenACWY control vaccination. The receptor was isolated from an adult in good health. The chain employs TRBV20-1 and TRBJ2-7, with D perhaps TRBD1 (5 bases). CDR3 coding DNA: TGCAGTGCTAGTACTTCGGCCCAGGGAACTTACGAGCAGTACTTC. Translating it yields CSASTSAQGTYEQYF.